The entry below gives a single TCR beta chain sequence along with its context. The antigen remains unidentified. Other nucleotide sequences in the sample specify the same CDR3. Time point: week 11, during vaccination. One vaccine dose held 300 ug of mutant IDH1 20-mer peptide and came with topical imiquimod. Some clones are missing from TCRdb's copy, which holds only in-frame ones; the method was immunoSEQ multiplex PCR. The data hold 30,000 to 45,000 clones, with 80% observed a single time. This specimen comes from a study of a mutant IDH1 vaccine in newly diagnosed glioma. Looked up from germline, CDR1 is SGHKS and CDR2 is YYEKEE (reference sequence). V shed 1 base and J shed 0 bases, with 2 bases lying between them. CDR3 length equals 13 residues.

Sequencing used peripheral blood mononuclear cells (PBMCs), obtained from a glioma patient whose treatment included an IDH1 peptide vaccine. The chain carries TRBV5-5 and TRBJ1-3; D gene ambiguous. The TCR sequence derives from a woman in her 30s with glioma. Some clones in this sample may be carry-over from other donors' samples. In nucleotides, the CDR3 is TGTGCCAGCAGCTTGACCTCTGGAAACACCATATATTTT. It codes for CASSLTSGNTIYF.